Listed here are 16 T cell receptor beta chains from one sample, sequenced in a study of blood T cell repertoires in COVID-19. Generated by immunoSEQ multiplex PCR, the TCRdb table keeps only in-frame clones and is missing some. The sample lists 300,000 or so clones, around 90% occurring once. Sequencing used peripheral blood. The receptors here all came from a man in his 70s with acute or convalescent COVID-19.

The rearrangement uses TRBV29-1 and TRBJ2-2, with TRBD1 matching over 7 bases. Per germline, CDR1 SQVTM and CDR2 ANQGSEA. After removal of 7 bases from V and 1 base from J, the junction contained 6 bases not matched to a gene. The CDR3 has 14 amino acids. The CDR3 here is CSALDRKNTGELFF. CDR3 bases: TGCAGCGCCCTGGACAGGAAGAACACCGGGGAGCTGTTTTTT.

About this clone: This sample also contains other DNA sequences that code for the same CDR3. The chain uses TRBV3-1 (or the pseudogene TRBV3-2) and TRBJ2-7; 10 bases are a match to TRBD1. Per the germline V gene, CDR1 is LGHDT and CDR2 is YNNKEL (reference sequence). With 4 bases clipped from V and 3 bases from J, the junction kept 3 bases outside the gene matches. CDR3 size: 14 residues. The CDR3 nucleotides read TGTGCCAGCAGCCCCGGGACAGGGGACTACGAGCAGTACTTC. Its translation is CASSPGTGDYEQYF.

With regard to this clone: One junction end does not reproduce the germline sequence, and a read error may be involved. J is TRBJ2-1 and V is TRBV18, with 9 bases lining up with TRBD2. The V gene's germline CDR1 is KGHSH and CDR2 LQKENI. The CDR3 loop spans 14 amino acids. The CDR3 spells CASSPPAVAGVVIF. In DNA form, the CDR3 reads TGTGCCAGCTCACCACCCGCGGTAGCGGGAGTGGTAATCTTC.

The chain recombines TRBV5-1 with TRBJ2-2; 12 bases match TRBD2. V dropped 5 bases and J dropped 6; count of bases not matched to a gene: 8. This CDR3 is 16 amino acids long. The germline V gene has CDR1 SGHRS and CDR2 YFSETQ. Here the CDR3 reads CASRKTSGGSSGELFF. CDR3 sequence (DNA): TGCGCCAGCAGGAAAACTAGCGGGGGGTCTTCCGGGGAGCTGTTTTTT.

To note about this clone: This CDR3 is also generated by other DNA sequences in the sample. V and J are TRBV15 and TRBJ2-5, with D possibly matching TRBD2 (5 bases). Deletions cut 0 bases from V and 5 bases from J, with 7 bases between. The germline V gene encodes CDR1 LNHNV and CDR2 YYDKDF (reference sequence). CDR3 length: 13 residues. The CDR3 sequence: CATSRDRGETQYF. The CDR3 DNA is TGTGCCACCAGCAGAGATCGAGGGGAGACCCAGTACTTC.

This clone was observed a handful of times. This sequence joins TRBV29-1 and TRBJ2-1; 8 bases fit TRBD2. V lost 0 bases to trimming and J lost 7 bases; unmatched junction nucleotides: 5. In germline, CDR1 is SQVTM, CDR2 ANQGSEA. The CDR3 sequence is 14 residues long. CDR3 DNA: TGCAGCGTTGAAGAAGCGCGGGGGGTAAATGAGCAGTTCTTC. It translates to CSVEEARGVNEQFF.

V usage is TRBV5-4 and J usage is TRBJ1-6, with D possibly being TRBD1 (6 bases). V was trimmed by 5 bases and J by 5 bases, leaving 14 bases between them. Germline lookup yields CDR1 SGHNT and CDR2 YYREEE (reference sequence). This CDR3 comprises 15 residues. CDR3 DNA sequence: TGTGCCAGCAGTCGCGCCGGGACAAATAATTCACCCCTCCACTTT. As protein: CASSRAGTNNSPLHF.

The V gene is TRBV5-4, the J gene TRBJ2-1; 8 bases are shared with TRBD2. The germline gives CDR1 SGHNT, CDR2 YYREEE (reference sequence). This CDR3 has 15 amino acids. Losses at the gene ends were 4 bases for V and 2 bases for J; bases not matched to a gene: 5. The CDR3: CASSLLAGPYNEQFF. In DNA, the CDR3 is TGTGCCAGCAGCCTATTAGCGGGACCCTACAATGAGCAGTTCTTC.

The CDR3 DNA sequence: TGTTCTAGCCGGGACAGAAACACCGGGGAGCTGTTTTTT. The encoded protein is CSSRDRNTGELFF. This chain links TRBV28 with TRBJ2-2, with 7 bases lining up with TRBD1. The CDR3 loop spans 13 amino acids. The germline gives CDR1 MDHEN, CDR2 SYDVKM.

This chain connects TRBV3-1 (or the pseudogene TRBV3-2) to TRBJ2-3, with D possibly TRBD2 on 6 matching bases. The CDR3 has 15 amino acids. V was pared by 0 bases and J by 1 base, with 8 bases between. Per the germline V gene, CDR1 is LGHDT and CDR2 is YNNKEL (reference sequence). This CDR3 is CASSQEWGGTDTQYF. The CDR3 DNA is TGTGCCAGCAGCCAAGAATGGGGGGGCACAGATACGCAGTATTTT.

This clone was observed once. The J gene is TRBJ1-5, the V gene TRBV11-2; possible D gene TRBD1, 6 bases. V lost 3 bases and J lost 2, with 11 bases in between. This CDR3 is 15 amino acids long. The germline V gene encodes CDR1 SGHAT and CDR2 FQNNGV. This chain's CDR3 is CASSFQGLGNQPQHF. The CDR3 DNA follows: TGTGCCAGCAGCTTTCAGGGGCTTGGCAATCAGCCCCAGCATTTT.

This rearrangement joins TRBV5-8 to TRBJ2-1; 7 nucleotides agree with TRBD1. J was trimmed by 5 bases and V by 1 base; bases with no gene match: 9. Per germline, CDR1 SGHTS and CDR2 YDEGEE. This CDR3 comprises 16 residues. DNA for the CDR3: TGTGCCAGCAGCTTGTACTTAACAGGGGCCCACAATGAGCAGTTCTTC. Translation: CASSLYLTGAHNEQFF. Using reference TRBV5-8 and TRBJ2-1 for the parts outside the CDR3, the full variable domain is EAGVTQSPTHLIKTRGQQATLRCSPISGHTSVYWYQQALGLGLQFLLWYDEGEERNRGNFPPRFSGRQFPNYSSELNVNALELEDSALYLCASSLYLTGAHNEQFFGPGTRLTVL.

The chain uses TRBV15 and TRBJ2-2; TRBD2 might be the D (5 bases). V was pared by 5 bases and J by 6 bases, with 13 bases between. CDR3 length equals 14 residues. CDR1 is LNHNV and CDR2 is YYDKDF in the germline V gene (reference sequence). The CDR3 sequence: CATSRRKDSGELFF. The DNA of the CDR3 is TGTGCCACCAGCCGGAGGAAAGATTCCGGGGAGCTGTTTTTT.

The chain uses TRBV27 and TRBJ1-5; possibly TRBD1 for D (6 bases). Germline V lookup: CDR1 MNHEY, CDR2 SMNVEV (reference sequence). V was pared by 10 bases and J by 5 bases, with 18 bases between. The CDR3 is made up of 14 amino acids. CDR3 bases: TGTGCCACCCGGGGCAGGGGCTCTTATCAGCCCCAGCATTTT. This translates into CATRGRGSYQPQHF.

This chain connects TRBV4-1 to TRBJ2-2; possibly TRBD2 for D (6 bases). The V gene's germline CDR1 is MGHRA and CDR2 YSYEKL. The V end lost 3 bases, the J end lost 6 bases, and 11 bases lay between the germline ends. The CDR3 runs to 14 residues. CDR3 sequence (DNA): TGCGCCAGCAGCCAGTCTAGCGTGGCCGGGGAGCTGTTTTTT. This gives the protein CASSQSSVAGELFF.

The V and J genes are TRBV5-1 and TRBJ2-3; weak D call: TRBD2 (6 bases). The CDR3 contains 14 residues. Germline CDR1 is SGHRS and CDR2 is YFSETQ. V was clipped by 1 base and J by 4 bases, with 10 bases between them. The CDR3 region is CASSLLAGPDTQYF. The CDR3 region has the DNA TGCGCCAGCAGCTTGCTCGCGGGACCAGATACGCAGTATTTT. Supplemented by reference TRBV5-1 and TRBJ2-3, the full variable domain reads KAGVTQTPRYLIKTRGQQVTLSCSPISGHRSVSWYQQTPGQGLQFLFEYFSETQRNKGNFPGRFSGRQFSNSRSEMNVSTLELGDSALYLCASSLLAGPDTQYFGPGTRLTVL.